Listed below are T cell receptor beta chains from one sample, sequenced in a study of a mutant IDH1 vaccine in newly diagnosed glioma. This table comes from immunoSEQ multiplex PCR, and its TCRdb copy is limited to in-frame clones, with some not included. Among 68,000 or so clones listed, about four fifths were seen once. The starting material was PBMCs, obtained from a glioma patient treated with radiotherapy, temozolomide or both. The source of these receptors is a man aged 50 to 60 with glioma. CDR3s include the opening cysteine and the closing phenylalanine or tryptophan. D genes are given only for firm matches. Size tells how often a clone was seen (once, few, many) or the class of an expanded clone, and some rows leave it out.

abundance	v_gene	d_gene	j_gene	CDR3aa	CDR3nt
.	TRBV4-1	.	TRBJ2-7	CASSQDVGGYEQYF	TGCGCCAGCAGCCAAGATGTCGGGGGATACGAGCAGTACTTC
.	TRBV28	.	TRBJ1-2	CASSRDSYGYTF	TGTGCCAGCAGTCGAGACTCTTATGGCTACACCTTC
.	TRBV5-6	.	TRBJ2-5	CASSFGKETQYF	TGTGCCAGCAGCTTCGGGAAAGAGACCCAGTACTTC
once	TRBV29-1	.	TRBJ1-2	CSVVQASYGYTF	TGCAGCGTTGTACAGGCCAGCTATGGCTACACCTTC
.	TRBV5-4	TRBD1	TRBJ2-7	CASSSDRGPNEQYF	TGTGCCAGCAGCTCGGACAGGGGTCCAAACGAGCAGTACTTC
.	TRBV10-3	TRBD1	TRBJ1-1	CASTGGLNTEAFF	TGTGCCTCAACAGGGGGATTAAACACTGAAGCTTTCTTT
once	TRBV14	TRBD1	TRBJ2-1	CASSHPTGSYNEQFF	TGTGCCAGCAGCCACCCGACAGGGTCCTACAATGAGCAGTTCTTC
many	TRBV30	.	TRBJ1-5	CEHSPGHYNQPQHF	TGTGAACATTCTCCGGGACACTACAATCAGCCCCAGCATTTT
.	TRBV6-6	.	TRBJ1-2	CASSYSTVYGYTF	TGTGCCAGCAGTTACTCGACGGTTTATGGCTACACCTTC
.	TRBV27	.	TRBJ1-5	CASSFSDAAGPQHF	TGTGCCAGCAGTTTCTCGGACGCCGCGGGGCCCCAGCATTTT
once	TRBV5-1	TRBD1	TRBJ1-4	CASSNTGGAGEKLFF	TGCGCCAGCAGCAACACAGGGGGCGCTGGTGAAAAACTGTTTTTT
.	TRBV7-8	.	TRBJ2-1	CASSQQTLQYNEQFF	TGTGCCAGCAGCCAGCAGACTCTCCAATACAATGAGCAGTTCTTC
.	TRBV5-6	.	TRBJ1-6	CASSLGRTANSPLHF	TGTGCCAGCAGCTTGGGGAGGACAGCAAATTCACCCCTCCACTTT
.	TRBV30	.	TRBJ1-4	CAWSSGLSEKLFF	TGTGCCTGGAGCTCAGGCCTATCGGAAAAACTGTTTTTT
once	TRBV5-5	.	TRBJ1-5	CASSGGYSNQPQHF	TGTGCCAGCAGCGGGGGATATAGCAATCAGCCCCAGCATTTT
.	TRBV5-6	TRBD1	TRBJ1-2	CASSIWDRGNYGYTF	TGTGCCAGCAGCATCTGGGACAGGGGTAACTATGGCTACACCTTC
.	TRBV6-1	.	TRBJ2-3	CASSDNTDTQYF	TGTGCCAGCAGTGACAACACAGATACGCAGTATTTT
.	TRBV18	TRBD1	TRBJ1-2	CASSLARDRAFSDYGYTF	TGTGCCAGCTCACTTGCCCGGGACAGGGCCTTCTCTGACTATGGCTACACCTTC
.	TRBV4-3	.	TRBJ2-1	CASSQDGGTYNEQFF	TGCGCCAGCAGCCAAGATGGGGGGACCTACAATGAGCAGTTCTTC
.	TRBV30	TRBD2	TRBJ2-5	CAWTLAGGRKETQYF	TGTGCCTGGACACTAGCGGGGGGCCGCAAAGAGACCCAGTACTTC
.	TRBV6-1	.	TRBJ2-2	CASSAASRGTGELFF	TGTGCCAGCAGCGCCGCCTCGAGGGGCACCGGGGAGCTGTTTTTT
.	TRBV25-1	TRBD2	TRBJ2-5	CASSGERLAGVRETQYF	TGTGCCAGCAGTGGGGAGAGACTAGCGGGGGTTAGAGAGACCCAGTACTTC
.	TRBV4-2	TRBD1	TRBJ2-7	CASSRHRGSSVDEQYF	TGTGCCAGCAGCCGTCACAGGGGGTCTTCTGTCGACGAGCAGTACTTC
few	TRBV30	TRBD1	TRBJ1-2	CAWSWGQGRGYTF	TGTGCCTGGAGTTGGGGACAGGGGAGAGGCTACACCTTC
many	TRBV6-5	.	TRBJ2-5	CASSYSFAGGEETQYF	TGTGCCAGCAGTTACTCCTTTGCTGGAGGGGAGGAGACCCAGTACTTC
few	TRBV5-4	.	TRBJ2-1	CASGGAYNEQFF	TGTGCCAGCGGGGGAGCTTACAATGAGCAGTTCTTC
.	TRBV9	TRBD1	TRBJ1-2	CASSAPGQATNYGYTF	TGTGCCAGCAGCGCCCCGGGACAGGCTACTAACTATGGCTACACCTTC
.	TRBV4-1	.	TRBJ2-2	CASSQELGSPNTGELFF	TGCGCCAGCAGCCAAGAGCTAGGGAGCCCCAACACCGGGGAGCTGTTTTTT
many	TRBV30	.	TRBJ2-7	CAWSADSSYEQYF	TGTGCCTGGAGCGCTGACAGTTCCTACGAGCAGTACTTC
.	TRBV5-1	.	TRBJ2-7	CASSLFPGNGEQYF	TGCGCCAGCAGCTTGTTTCCGGGGAACGGCGAGCAGTACTTC
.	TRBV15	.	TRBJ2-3	CATSRDQDTQYF	TGTGCCACCAGCAGAGATCAAGATACGCAGTATTTT
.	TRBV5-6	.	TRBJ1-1	CASSPAGSLNTEAFF	TGTGCCAGCAGCCCAGCGGGGAGCCTGAACACTGAAGCTTTCTTT
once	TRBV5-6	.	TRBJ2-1	CASSSVGTGGYNEQFF	TGTGCCAGCAGCTCCGTTGGGACCGGAGGCTACAATGAGCAGTTCTTC
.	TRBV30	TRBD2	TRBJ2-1	CAWSPGGDEQFF	TGTGCCTGGAGCCCGGGGGGGGATGAGCAGTTCTTC
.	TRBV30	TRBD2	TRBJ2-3	CAWSTDPGLVVDTQYF	TGTGCCTGGAGTACGGATCCGGGACTAGTCGTAGATACGCAGTATTTT
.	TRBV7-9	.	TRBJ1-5	CASSGPGQNQPQHF	TGTGCCAGCAGCGGGCCGGGACAAAATCAGCCCCAGCATTTT